This T cell receptor (beta chain) was retrieved from a study of beta chain features in type 1 diabetes. Study outcomes and limitations: People with Type 1 diabetes carried modestly yet significantly shorter TCRB CDR3s in all four CD4+ subsets.

Germline loops: CDR1 LGHNA, CDR2 YNFKEQ. Trimming shortened V by 0 bases and J by 5 bases, and 10 bases separated the two germline ends. The CDR3 totals 14 residues. Reverse transcribing all isolated RNA meant expressed TCRB transcripts were sequenced. Generated by immunoSEQ multiplex PCR, the TCRdb table keeps only in-frame clones and is missing some. The data hold hundreds of thousands of clones, with about 15% observed a single time. A word on this clone: The target antigen is unknown.

All sorted populations exceeded 95% purity. The V and J genes are TRBV4-2 and TRBJ2-5; D remains ambiguous. The clonotype originates from a man between 18 and 35 years old with type 1 diabetes. Sequenced material: naive CD4+ T cells from blood. The CDR3 DNA reads as TGTGCCAGCAGCCAAGATTATTCGGGTGAGACCCAGTACTTC. Its protein product is CASSQDYSGETQYF.